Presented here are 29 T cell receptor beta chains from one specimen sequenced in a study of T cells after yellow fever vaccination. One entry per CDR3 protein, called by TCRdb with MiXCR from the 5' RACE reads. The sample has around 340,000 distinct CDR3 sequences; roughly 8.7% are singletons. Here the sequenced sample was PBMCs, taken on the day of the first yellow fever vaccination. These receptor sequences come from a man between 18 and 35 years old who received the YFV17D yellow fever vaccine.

CDR3 region: CASSLQHAGGWNTEAFF. CDR3 DNA: TGTGCCAGCAGCTTACAGCACGCAGGTGGATGGAACACTGAAGCTTTCTTT. V is TRBV7-2 and J is TRBJ1-1; D is unresolved. Germline V CDR1 and CDR2: SGHTA, FQGNSA. The CDR3 length is 17 residues. V lost 2 bases and J lost 1, with 17 bases in between.

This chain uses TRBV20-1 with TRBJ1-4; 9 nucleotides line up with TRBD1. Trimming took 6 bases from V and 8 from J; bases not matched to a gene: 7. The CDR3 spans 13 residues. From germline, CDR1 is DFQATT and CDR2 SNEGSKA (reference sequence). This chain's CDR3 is CSAWTGDREKLFF. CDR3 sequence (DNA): TGCAGTGCCTGGACAGGGGATCGAGAAAAACTGTTTTTT.

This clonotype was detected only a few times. The CDR3 DNA follows: TGTGCCAGCAGTTTTCAGGGAGCGGTCACAGATACGCAGTATTTT. As protein: CASSFQGAVTDTQYF. The V call is TRBV28, the J call TRBJ2-3; D might be TRBD1 or TRBD2, each matching 5 bases. V dropped 3 bases and J dropped 2 bases, with 12 bases sitting between them. CDR3 length: 15 residues. CDR1 and CDR2 from the germline V gene are MDHEN and SYDVKM.

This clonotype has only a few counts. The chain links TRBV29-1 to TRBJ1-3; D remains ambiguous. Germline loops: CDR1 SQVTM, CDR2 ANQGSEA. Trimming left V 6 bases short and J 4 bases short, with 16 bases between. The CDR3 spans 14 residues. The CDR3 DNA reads TGCAGCGTGACGACGGGAGCATGGGGAAACACCATATATTTT. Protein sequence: CSVTTGAWGNTIYF. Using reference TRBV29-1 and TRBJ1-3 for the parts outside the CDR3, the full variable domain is SAVISQKPSRDICQRGTSLTIQCQVDSQVTMMFWYRQQPGQSLTLIATANQGSEATYESGFVIDKFPISRPNLTFSTLTVSNMSPEDSSIYLCSVTTGAWGNTIYFGEGSWLTVV.

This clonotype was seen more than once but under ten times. This chain's CDR3 is CASSLTGLRGKLFF. CDR3 nucleotides: TGTGCCAGCAGCTTGACGGGTTTAAGGGGAAAACTGTTTTTT. This chain uses TRBV5-5 with TRBJ1-4, with D perhaps TRBD1 (5 bases). From germline, CDR1 is SGHKS and CDR2 YYEKEE (reference sequence). With 1 base removed from V and 10 bases from J, the gap between germline ends came to 14 bases. CDR3 length: 14 amino acids.

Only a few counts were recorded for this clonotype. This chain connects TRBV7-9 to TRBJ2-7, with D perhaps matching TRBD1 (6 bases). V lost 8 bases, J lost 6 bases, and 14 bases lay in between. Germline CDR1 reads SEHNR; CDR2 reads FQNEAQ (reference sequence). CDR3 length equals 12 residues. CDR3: CASVLGAGEQYF. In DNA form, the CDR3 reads TGTGCCAGCGTCTTGGGGGCGGGCGAGCAGTACTTC.

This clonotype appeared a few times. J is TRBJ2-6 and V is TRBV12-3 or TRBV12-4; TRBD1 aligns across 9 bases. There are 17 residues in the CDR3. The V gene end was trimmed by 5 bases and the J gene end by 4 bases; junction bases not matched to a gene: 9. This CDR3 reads CASSVRQGVGGANVLTF. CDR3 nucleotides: TGTGCCAGCAGTGTCCGACAGGGGGTTGGAGGGGCCAACGTCCTGACTTTC.

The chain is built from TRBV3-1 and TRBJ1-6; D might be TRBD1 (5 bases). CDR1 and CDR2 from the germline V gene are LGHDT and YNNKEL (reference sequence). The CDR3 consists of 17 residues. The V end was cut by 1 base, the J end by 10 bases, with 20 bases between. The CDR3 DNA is TGTGCCAGCAGCCAAGGATACCGGGGGATCAGGAAATCACCCCTCCACTTT. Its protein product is CASSQGYRGIRKSPLHF.

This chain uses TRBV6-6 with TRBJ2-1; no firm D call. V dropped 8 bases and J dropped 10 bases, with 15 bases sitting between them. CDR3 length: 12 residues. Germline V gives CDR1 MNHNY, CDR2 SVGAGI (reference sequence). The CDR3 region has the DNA TGTGCCAGCTTGTCCACTGTGGGGGAGCAGTTCTTC. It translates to CASLSTVGEQFF.

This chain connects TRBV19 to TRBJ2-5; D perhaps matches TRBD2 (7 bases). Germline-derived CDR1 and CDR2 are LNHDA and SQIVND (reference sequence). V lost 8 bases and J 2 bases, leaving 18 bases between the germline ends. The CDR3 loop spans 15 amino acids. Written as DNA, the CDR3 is TGTGCCAGTGGTGCTCTGGGAGGGGGGCAAGAGACCCAGTACTTC. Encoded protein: CASGALGGGQETQYF.

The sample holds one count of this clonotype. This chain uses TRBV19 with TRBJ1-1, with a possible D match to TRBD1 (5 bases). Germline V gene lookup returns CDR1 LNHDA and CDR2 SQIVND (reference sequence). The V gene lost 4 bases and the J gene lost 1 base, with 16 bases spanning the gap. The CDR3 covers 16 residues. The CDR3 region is CASSTPAGERNTEAFF. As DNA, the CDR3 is TGTGCCAGTAGTACCCCGGCGGGGGAACGGAACACTGAAGCTTTCTTT.

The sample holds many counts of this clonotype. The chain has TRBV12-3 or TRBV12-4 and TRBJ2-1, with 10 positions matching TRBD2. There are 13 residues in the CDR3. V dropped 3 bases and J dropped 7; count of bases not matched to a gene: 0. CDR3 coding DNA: TGTGCCAGCAGTTTTAGCGGGGGGAATGAGCAGTTCTTC. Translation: CASSFSGGNEQFF.

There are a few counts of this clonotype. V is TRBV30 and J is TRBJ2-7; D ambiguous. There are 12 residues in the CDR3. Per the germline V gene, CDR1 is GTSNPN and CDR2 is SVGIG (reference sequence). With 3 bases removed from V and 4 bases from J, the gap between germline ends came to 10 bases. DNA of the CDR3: TGTGCCTGGAGGTCAAAGAAGTACGAGCAGTACTTC. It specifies CAWRSKKYEQYF.

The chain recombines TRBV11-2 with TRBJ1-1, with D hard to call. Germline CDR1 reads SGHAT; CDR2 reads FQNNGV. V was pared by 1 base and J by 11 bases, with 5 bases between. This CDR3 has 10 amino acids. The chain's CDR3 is CASSLVRAFF. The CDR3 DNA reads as TGTGCCAGCAGCTTAGTTAGGGCTTTCTTT.

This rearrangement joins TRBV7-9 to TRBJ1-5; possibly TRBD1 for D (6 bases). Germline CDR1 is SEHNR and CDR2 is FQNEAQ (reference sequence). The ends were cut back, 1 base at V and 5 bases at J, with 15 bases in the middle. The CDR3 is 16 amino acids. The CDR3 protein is CASSLGGTSSHQPQHF. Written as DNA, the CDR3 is TGTGCCAGCAGCTTAGGGGGGACATCCTCCCATCAGCCCCAGCATTTT.

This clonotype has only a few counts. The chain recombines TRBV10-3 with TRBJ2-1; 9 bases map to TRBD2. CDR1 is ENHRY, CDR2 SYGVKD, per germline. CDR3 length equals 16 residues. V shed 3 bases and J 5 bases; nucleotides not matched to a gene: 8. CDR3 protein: CAISDPTLAGHNEQFF. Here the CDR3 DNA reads TGTGCCATCAGTGATCCTACCCTAGCGGGGCACAATGAGCAGTTCTTC.

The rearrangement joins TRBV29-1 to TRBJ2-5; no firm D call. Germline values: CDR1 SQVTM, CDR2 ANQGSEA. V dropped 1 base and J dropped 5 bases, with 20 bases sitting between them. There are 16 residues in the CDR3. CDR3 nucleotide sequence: TGCAGCGTTGAAGTTCTTAGTCACGCGGCCGAGGAGACCCAGTACTTC. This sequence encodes CSVEVLSHAAEETQYF.

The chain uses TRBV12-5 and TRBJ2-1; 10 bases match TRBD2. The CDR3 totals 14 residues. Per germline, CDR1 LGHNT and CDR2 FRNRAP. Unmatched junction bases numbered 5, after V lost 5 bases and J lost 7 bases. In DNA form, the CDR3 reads TGTGCTAGTGGTCTGAGCGGGAGGGTTAATGAGCAGTTCTTC. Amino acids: CASGLSGRVNEQFF.

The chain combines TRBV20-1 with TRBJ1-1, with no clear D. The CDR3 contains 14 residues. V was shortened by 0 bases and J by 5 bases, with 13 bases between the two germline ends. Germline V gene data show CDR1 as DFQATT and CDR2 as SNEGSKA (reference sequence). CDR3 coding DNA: TGCAGTGCTAGAGATTCAAGGGTAAGGACTGAAGCTTTCTTT. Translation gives CSARDSRVRTEAFF.

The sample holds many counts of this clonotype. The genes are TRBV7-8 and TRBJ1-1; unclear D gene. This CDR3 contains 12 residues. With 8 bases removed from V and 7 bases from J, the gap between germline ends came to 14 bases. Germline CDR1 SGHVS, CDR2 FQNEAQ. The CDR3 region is CASSHPRDEAFF. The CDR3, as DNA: TGTGCCAGCTCCCACCCACGCGATGAAGCTTTCTTT.

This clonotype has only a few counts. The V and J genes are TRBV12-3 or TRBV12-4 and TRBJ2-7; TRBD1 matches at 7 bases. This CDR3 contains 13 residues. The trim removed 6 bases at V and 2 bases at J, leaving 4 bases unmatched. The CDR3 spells CASRGGQAYEQYF. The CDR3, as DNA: TGTGCCAGCAGAGGAGGACAGGCCTACGAGCAGTACTTC.

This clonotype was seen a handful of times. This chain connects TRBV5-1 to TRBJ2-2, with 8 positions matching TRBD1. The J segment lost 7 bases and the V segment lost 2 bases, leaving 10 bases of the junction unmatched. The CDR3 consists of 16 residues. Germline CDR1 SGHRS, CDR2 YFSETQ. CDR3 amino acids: CASSLFSTGGNGELFF. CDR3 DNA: TGCGCCAGCAGCTTATTCTCCACAGGGGGTAACGGGGAGCTGTTTTTT.

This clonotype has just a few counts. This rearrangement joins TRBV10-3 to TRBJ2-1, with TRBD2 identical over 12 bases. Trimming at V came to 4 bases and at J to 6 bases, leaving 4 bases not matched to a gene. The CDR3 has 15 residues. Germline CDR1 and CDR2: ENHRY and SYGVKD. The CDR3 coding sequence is TGTGCCATCAGTGCCCCTAGCGGGGGGGCCAATGAGCAGTTCTTC. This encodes CAISAPSGGANEQFF.

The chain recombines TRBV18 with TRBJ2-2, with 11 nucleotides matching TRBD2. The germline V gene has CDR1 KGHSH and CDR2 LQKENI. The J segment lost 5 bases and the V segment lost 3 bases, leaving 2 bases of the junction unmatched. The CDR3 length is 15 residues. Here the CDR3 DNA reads TGTGCCAGCTCACCTCGACTAGCGGGAACCGGGGAGCTGTTTTTT. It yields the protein CASSPRLAGTGELFF.

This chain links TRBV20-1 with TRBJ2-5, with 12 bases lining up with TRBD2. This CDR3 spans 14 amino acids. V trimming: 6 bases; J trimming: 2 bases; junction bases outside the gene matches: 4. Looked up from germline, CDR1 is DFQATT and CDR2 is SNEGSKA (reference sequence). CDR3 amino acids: CSARTSGDQETQYF. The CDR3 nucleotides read TGCAGTGCCAGGACTAGCGGGGATCAAGAGACCCAGTACTTC.

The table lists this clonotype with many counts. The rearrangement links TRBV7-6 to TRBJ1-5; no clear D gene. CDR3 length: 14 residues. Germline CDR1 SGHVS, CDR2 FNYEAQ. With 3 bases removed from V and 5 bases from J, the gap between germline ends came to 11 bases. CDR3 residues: CASSFGSRDQPQHF. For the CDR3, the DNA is TGTGCCAGCAGCTTTGGGTCGCGGGATCAGCCCCAGCATTTT.

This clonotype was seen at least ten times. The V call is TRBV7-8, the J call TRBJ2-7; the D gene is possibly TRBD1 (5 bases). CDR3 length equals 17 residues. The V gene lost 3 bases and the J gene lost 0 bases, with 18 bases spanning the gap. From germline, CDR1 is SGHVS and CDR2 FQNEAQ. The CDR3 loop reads CASSFLPTEIPSYEQYV. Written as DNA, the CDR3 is TGTGCCAGCAGCTTTTTACCGACAGAAATTCCCTCCTACGAGCAGTACGTC.

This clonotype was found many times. CDR3 in DNA: TGTGCCAGCAGCTTAGGAAGGATTAGCGACCAAGAGACCCAGTACTTC. It codes for CASSLGRISDQETQYF. The chain couples TRBV11-2 to TRBJ2-5; tentatively, D is TRBD2 (5 bases). Looked up from germline, CDR1 is SGHAT and CDR2 is FQNNGV. The V and J ends lost 1 base and 0 bases respectively, with 12 bases between them. The CDR3 has 16 amino acids.

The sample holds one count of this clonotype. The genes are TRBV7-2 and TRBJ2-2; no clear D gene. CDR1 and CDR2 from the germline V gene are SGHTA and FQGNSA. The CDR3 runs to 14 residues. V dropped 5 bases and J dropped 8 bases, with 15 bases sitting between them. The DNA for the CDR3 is TGTGCCAGCAGCCCCCCCAATACCGGGGGGGAGCTGTTTTTT. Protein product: CASSPPNTGGELFF.